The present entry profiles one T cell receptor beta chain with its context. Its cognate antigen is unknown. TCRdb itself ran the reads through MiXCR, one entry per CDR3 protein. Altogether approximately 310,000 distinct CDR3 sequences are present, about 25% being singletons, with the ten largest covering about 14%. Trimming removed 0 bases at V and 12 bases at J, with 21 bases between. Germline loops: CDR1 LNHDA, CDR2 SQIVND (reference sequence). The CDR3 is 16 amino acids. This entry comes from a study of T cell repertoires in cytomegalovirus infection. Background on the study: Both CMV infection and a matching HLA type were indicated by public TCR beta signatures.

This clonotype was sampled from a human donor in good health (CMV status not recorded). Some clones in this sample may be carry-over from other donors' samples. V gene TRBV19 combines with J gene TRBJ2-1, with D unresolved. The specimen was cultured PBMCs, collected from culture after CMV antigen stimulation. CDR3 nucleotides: TGTGCCAGTAGTATAGATCACGGTAGTAGTCCTTTTTGGCAGTTCTTC. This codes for CASSIDHGSSPFWQFF. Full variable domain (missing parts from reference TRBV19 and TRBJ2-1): DGGITQSPKYLFRKEGQNVTLSCEQNLNHDAMYWYRQDPGQGLRLIYYSQIVNDFQKGDIAEGYSVSREKKESFPLTVTSAQKNPTAFYLCASSIDHGSSPFWQFFGPGTRLTVL.